The 25 T cell receptor beta chains below come from one sample, sequenced in a study of shared clonotypes between healthy human individuals. TCRdb's copy holds only in-frame clones and misses some; the assay was immunoSEQ multiplex PCR. The table records millions of clones, 95% of them present only once. Sequencing was carried out using naive CD4+ T cells sorted from blood. Subset specified: CD45RA+ positively selected. The origin of the receptors is a man between 18 and 29 years old in good health.

V and J are TRBV25-1 and TRBJ2-2, with D perhaps matching TRBD1 (6 bases). The CDR3 contains 14 residues. With 4 bases removed from V and 6 bases from J, the gap between germline ends came to 12 bases. Germline lookup yields CDR1 MGHDK and CDR2 SYGVNS. The CDR3 loop is CASSGGQIPGELFF. The CDR3 nucleotides are TGTGCCAGCAGTGGGGGACAAATCCCCGGGGAGCTGTTTTTT. The variable domain in full, completed from reference TRBV25-1 and TRBJ2-2, reads EADIYQTPRYLVIGTGKKITLECSQTMGHDKMYWYQQDPGMELHLIHYSYGVNSTEKGDLSSESTVSRIRTEHFPLTLESARPSHTSQYLCASSGGQIPGELFFGEGSRLTVL.

The chain combines TRBV5-4 with TRBJ1-2, with 10 bases fitting TRBD1. The CDR3 is made up of 17 amino acids. The V and J ends lost 1 base and 4 bases, in that order; junction bases with no gene match: 10. Germline V lookup: CDR1 SGHNT, CDR2 YYREEE (reference sequence). The DNA for the CDR3 is TGTGCCAGCAGCTTGTCGATGACAGGGGGCCTGGGCTATGGCTACACCTTC. It yields the protein CASSLSMTGGLGYGYTF.

V gene TRBV29-1 combines with J gene TRBJ2-1, with D perhaps given as TRBD1 or TRBD2 (5 bases each). From germline, CDR1 is SQVTM and CDR2 ANQGSEA. The ends were cut back, 7 bases at V and 10 bases at J, with 17 bases in the middle. The CDR3 length is 12 residues. The CDR3 DNA reads TGCAGCGCCAAACTAGGGGTTAGCGAGCAGTTCTTC. Its translation: CSAKLGVSEQFF.

This rearrangement joins TRBV28 to TRBJ2-1; no clear D gene. Trimming took off 5 bases at V and 3 bases at J, with 14 bases between the two ends. Germline CDR1 MDHEN, CDR2 SYDVKM. The CDR3 has 15 residues. CDR3 DNA sequence: TGTGCCAGCAGTGCGCCGGGCAGGCACTACAATGAGCAGTTCTTC. Translated, it gives CASSAPGRHYNEQFF.

The gene calls are TRBV6-1 and TRBJ1-3; D uncertain. Deletions cut 6 bases from V and 0 bases from J, with 12 bases between. The germline V gene encodes CDR1 MNHNS and CDR2 SASEGT. The CDR3 runs 15 residues. The CDR3 region is CASRTGLSSGNTIYF. The CDR3, as DNA: TGTGCCAGCAGAACGGGCCTGAGCTCTGGAAACACCATATATTTT.

Comment on this clone: A junction boundary mismatches the germline segment, possibly from a read error. V and J are TRBV11-1 and TRBJ1-2; no firm D call. This CDR3 contains 12 residues. Germline lookup yields CDR1 SGHAT and CDR2 FQDESV (reference sequence). CDR3 sequence (DNA): TGTGCCAGCAGCTCCGACATACAGACACCTCTCTTC. Translating gives CASSSDIQTPLF.

V and J are TRBV6-1 and TRBJ1-6; TRBD1 might be the D (5 bases). The CDR3 sequence is 12 residues long. V lost 8 bases and J lost 9, with 11 bases in between. Germline values: CDR1 MNHNS, CDR2 SASEGT. The CDR3 DNA reads TGTGCCAGCCGGACACAAACTTCACCCCTCCACTTT. This gives the protein CASRTQTSPLHF.

V and J are TRBV18 and TRBJ1-3, with 7 bases matching TRBD1. V trimming: 3 bases; J trimming: 0 bases; junction bases outside the gene matches: 5. Germline CDR1 is KGHSH and CDR2 is LQKENI. The CDR3 totals 16 residues. The CDR3 here is CASSPGQPYSGNTIYF. The CDR3 bases are TGTGCCAGCTCACCGGGACAGCCGTACTCTGGAAACACCATATATTTT.

The rearrangement uses TRBV30 and TRBJ2-7, with 8 bases identical to TRBD1. V shed 8 bases and J 3 bases; nucleotides not matched to a gene: 9. CDR3 length: 13 amino acids. Per germline, CDR1 GTSNPN and CDR2 SVGIG (reference sequence). The CDR3 protein is CAQLKQGGYEQYF. The CDR3 coding sequence is TGTGCCCAACTAAAACAGGGGGGCTACGAGCAGTACTTC.

The rearrangement joins TRBV29-1 to TRBJ1-1, with D perhaps TRBD1 (5 bases). The CDR3 totals 13 residues. Trimming pared 4 bases from V and 11 bases from J, leaving 20 bases between. Germline CDR1 reads SQVTM; CDR2 reads ANQGSEA. Here the CDR3 reads CSVALRQLDEAFF. The CDR3 DNA is TGCAGCGTTGCCCTAAGACAGCTAGATGAGGCTTTCTTT.

The gene calls are TRBV25-1 and TRBJ1-1; D is perhaps TRBD1 (5 bases). This CDR3 is 15 amino acids long. Between the trimmed V and J ends, which lost 5 bases and 7 bases, there was a span of 20 bases. Germline-derived CDR1 and CDR2 are MGHDK and SYGVNS. The CDR3 region is CASSQSGSGGIEAFF. DNA of the CDR3: TGTGCCAGCAGTCAGTCGGGCTCGGGGGGTATTGAAGCTTTCTTT.

V gene TRBV6-5 combines with J gene TRBJ2-3; no clear D gene. The germline V gene has CDR1 MNHEY and CDR2 SVGAGI. V lost 0 bases and J lost 8, with 6 bases in between. The CDR3 has 12 residues. The CDR3, as DNA: TGTGCCAGCAGTTACTCTATGGGTACGCAGTATTTT. As protein: CASSYSMGTQYF.

For this clone: Other DNA sequences from this sample encode an identical CDR3 as well. In DNA form, the CDR3 reads TGTGCCAGCAGCCCGCGCCGGGACAGTTCCTACGAGCAGTACTTC. Protein sequence: CASSPRRDSSYEQYF. V is TRBV9 and J is TRBJ2-7, with 7 positions matching TRBD1. After removal of 4 bases from V and 1 base from J, the junction contained 8 bases not matched to a gene. In germline, CDR1 is SGDLS, CDR2 YYNGEE. The CDR3 covers 15 residues. Combining the CDR3 with reference TRBV9 and TRBJ2-7 gives the whole variable domain DSGVTQTPKHLITATGQRVTLRCSPRSGDLSVYWYQQSLDQGLQFLIQYYNGEERAKGNILERFSAQQFPDLHSELNLSSLELGDSALYFCASSPRRDSSYEQYFGPGTRLTVT.

The gene calls are TRBV4-2 and TRBJ2-4; possible D gene TRBD2, 6 bases. This CDR3 spans 16 amino acids. CDR1 and CDR2 (germline): LGHNA, YNFKEQ. The ends were cut back, 0 bases at V and 7 bases at J, with 16 bases in the middle. The CDR3 region has the DNA TGTGCCAGCAGCCAAGATGGCTCGGGGACTCGGAACATTCAGTACTTC. It translates to CASSQDGSGTRNIQYF.

The chain employs TRBV2 and TRBJ2-5, with D uncertain. Trimming shortened V by 0 bases and J by 4 bases, and 18 bases separated the two germline ends. The CDR3 is made up of 17 amino acids. Germline CDR1 reads SNHLY; CDR2 reads FYNNEI. The CDR3 is CASSEAFAARPPETQYF. Written as DNA, the CDR3 is TGTGCCAGCAGTGAAGCCTTCGCGGCTAGGCCCCCAGAGACCCAGTACTTC.

About this clone: This sample also contains other DNA sequences that code for the same CDR3. This sequence joins TRBV5-1 and TRBJ2-5; D unresolved. Germline CDR1 reads SGHRS; CDR2 reads YFSETQ. V shed 2 bases and J shed 5 bases, with 4 bases lying between them. The CDR3 has 11 amino acids. CDR3 protein: CASSFGETQYF. DNA for the CDR3: TGCGCCAGCAGCTTTGGGGAGACCCAGTACTTC.

The genes are TRBV30 and TRBJ2-7; no clear D. Germline V CDR1 and CDR2: GTSNPN, SVGIG (reference sequence). V was clipped by 2 bases and J by 2 bases, with 7 bases between them. The CDR3 has 12 residues. The CDR3 loop reads CAWSLTAYEQYF. CDR3 in DNA: TGTGCCTGGAGTTTAACAGCCTACGAGCAGTACTTC.

This clone occurred once. V gene TRBV9 combines with J gene TRBJ2-7; TRBD2 matches 11 bases. Germline values: CDR1 SGDLS, CDR2 YYNGEE. The ends lost 4 bases at V and 0 bases at J; junction bases unmatched: 6. CDR3 length: 16 residues. The CDR3 sequence is CASSPGTSGLSYEQYF. The CDR3 DNA sequence: TGTGCCAGCAGCCCCGGGACTAGCGGACTCTCCTACGAGCAGTACTTC.

J is TRBJ1-5 and V is TRBV18, with unresolved D. CDR1 KGHSH and CDR2 LQKENI come from the germline V gene. The CDR3 has 14 residues. V lost 2 bases to trimming and J lost 3 bases, with 8 bases between them. The CDR3: CASSPTGDNQPQHF. DNA of the CDR3: TGTGCCAGCTCACCAACGGGTGACAATCAGCCCCAGCATTTT.

Comment on this clone: Other DNA variants within this sample encode the same CDR3. The chain has TRBV4-1 and TRBJ2-7, with a weak D call TRBD1 (5 bases). The CDR3 covers 13 residues. The germline CDR1 and CDR2 sequences are MGHRA and YSYEKL. Trimming took 1 base from V and 7 from J, leaving 11 bases between them. CDR3 region: CASSQVGVGEQYF. The CDR3 nucleotides read TGCGCCAGCAGCCAAGTAGGGGTTGGAGAGCAGTACTTC.

The chain links TRBV6-6 to TRBJ2-2; D unclear. Germline values: CDR1 MNHNY, CDR2 SVGAGI (reference sequence). This CDR3 is 14 amino acids long. V was shortened by 7 bases and J by 5 bases, with 14 bases between the two germline ends. The CDR3 spells CASTSPVGTGELFF. CDR3 DNA: TGTGCCAGCACCTCCCCTGTGGGAACCGGGGAGCTGTTTTTT.

The gene calls are TRBV29-1 and TRBJ1-1; D is ambiguous. Germline V lookup: CDR1 SQVTM, CDR2 ANQGSEA. The CDR3 has 14 amino acids. Trimming took 5 bases from V and 3 from J, leaving 16 bases between them. CDR3 DNA sequence: TGCAGCGTTCTCCCCCTACTCGGGGACACTGAAGCTTTCTTT. It encodes CSVLPLLGDTEAFF.

This clone was found once. One end of the junction fails to match germline, which may point to a read error. The chain has TRBV7-7 and TRBJ1-6; D is ambiguous. The length of the CDR3 is 13 residues. Germline lookup yields CDR1 SSHAT and CDR2 FNYEAQ (reference sequence). CDR3 region: CASSLDYNSPLHF. In DNA form, the CDR3 reads TGTGCTAGCAGCTTGGACTATAATTCACCCCTCCACTTT.

The rearrangement links TRBV7-9 to TRBJ2-1, with D unresolved. CDR3 length: 16 amino acids. V lost 1 base and J 5 bases, leaving 15 bases between the germline ends. Germline CDR1 is SEHNR and CDR2 is FQNEAQ (reference sequence). CDR3: CASSLGETLRNNEQFF. The CDR3, as DNA: TGTGCCAGCAGCTTAGGCGAGACGCTCCGAAACAATGAGCAGTTCTTC.

The genes are TRBV2 and TRBJ2-7; D unresolved. V lost 3 bases and J 2 bases, leaving 8 bases between the germline ends. CDR1 is SNHLY, CDR2 FYNNEI, per germline. The CDR3 loop spans 13 amino acids. CDR3 sequence: CASSDRAPYEQYF. The CDR3 DNA reads TGTGCCAGCAGTGATCGGGCTCCCTACGAGCAGTACTTC.